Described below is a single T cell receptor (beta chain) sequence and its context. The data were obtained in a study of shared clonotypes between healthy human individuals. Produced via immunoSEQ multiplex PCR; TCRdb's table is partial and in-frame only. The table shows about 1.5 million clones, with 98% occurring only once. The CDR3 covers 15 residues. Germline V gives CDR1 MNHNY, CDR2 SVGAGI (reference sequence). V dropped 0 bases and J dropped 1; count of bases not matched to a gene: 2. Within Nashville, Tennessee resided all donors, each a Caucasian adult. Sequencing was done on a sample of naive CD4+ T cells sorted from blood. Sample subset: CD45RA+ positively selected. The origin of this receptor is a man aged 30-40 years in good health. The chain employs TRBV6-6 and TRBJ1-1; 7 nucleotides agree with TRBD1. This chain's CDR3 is CASSYSDRANTEAFF. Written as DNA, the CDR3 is TGTGCCAGCAGTTACTCCGACAGGGCGAACACTGAAGCTTTCTTT.